This entry describes one T cell receptor (beta chain). The V gene lost 0 bases and the J gene lost 4 bases, with 7 bases spanning the gap. Germline V lookup: CDR1 SQVTM, CDR2 ANQGSEA. The length of the CDR3 is 12 residues. Random hexamers were used to reverse transcribe an amount of about 0.45 to 1 ug RNA. An immunoSEQ multiplex PCR generated amplified TCR beta CDR3 products spanning 54 Vbeta and 13 Jbeta. Using its own MiXCR run on the immunoSEQ multiplex PCR reads, TCRdb lists one record per CDR3 protein. The sample records almost 450,000 distinct CDR3 sequences, more than 80% being singletons. This sample was included in a study of CD8 T cells in Susac syndrome. TEMRA cells were FACS-enriched, and CD8+ and CD4+ T cells were isolated negatively.

The receptor was derived from a human donor with multiple sclerosis. The specimen sequenced was CD8+ T cells from PBMCs. The chain joins TRBV29-1 to TRBJ2-7; possibly TRBD2 for D (5 bases). CDR3 DNA sequence: TGCAGCGTTGAAGATAGCGTGTACGAGCAGTACTTC. Translated: CSVEDSVYEQYF.